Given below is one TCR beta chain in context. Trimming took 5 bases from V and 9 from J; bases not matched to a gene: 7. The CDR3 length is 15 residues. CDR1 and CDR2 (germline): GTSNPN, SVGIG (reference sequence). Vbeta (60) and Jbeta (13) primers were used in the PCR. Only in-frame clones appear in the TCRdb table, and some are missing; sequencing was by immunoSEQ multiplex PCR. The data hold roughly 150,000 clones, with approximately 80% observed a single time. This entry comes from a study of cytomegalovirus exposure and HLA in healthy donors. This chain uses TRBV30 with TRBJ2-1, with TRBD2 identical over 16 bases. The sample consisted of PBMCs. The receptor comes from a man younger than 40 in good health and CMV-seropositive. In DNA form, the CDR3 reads TGTGCCTGGGATCCGGGACTAGCGGGAGGGATTGAGCAGTTCTTC. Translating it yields CAWDPGLAGGIEQFF.